The T cell receptor beta chain described here comes from a study of human T cells and chemical hapten exposure. The CDR3 extends over 15 amino acids. Germline CDR1 and CDR2: LGHNT and FRNRAP. Points on this clonotype: One junction end does not reproduce the germline sequence, and a read error may be involved.

TCRdb itself ran the RACE reads through MiXCR, one entry per CDR3 protein. The table includes over 75,000 distinct CDR3 sequences, 11% detected once. Sample time point: patch test 3, about 24 weeks after DPC sensitization. Treatment noted: therapeutic diphenylcyclopropenone sensitization with weekly scalp DPC. The sequence was collected from a woman in her 30s with alopecia areata. Some clones in this sample may be carry-over from other donors' samples. The chain uses TRBV12-5 and TRBJ2-3, with a tentative D call TRBD1 (6 bases). The specimen was whole blood, collected in connection with sensitization to the hapten diphenylcyclopropenone (DPC). The CDR3 sequence is CVSGLGHLLADTRYF. As DNA, the CDR3 is TGTGTTAGTGGTTTGGGACATCTCCTAGCCGATACGCGGTATTTT.